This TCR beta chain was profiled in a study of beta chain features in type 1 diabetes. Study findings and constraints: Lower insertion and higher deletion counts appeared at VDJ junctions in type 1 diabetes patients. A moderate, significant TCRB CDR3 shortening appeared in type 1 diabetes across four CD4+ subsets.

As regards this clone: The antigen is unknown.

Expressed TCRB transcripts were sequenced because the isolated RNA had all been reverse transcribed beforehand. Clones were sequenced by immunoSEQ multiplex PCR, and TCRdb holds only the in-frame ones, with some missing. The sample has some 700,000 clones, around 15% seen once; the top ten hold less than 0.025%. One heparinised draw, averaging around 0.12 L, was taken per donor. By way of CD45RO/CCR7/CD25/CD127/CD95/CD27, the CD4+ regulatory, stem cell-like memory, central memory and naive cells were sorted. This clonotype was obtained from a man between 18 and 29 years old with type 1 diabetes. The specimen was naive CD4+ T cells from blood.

CDR3 sequence: CASTSGQGADTQYF. In DNA, the CDR3 is TGTGCCAGCACTAGCGGACAGGGCGCAGATACGCAGTATTTT. The V call is TRBV28, the J call TRBJ2-3, with TRBD1 as a possible D gene (8 bases). Deletions cut 7 bases from V and 4 bases from J, with 15 bases between. In germline, CDR1 is MDHEN, CDR2 SYDVKM. The CDR3 totals 14 residues. The full variable domain, rest sourced from reference TRBV28 and TRBJ2-3, is DVKVTQSSRYLVKRTGEKVFLECVQDMDHENMFWYRQDPGLGLRLIYFSYDVKMKEKGDIPEGYSVSREKKERFSLILESASTNQTSMYLCASTSGQGADTQYFGPGTRLTVL.